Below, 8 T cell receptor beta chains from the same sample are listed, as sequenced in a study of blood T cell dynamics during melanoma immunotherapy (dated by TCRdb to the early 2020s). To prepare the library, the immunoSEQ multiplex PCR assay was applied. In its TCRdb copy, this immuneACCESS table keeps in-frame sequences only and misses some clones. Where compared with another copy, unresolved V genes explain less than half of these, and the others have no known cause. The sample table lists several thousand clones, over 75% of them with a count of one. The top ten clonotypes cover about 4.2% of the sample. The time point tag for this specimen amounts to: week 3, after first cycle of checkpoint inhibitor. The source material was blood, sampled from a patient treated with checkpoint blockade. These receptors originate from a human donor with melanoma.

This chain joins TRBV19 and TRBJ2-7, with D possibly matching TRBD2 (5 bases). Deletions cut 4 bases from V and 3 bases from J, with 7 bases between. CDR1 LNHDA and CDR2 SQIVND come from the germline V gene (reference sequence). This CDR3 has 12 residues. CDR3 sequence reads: CASSNGDYEQYF. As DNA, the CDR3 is TGTGCCAGTAGTAACGGGGACTACGAGCAGTACTTC.

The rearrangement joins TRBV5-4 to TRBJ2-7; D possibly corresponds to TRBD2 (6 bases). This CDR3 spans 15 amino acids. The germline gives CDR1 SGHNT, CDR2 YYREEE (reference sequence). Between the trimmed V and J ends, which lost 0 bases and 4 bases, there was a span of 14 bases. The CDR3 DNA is TGTGCCAGCAGCTTGGTCCGGTCCGGGGGTTACGAGCAGTACTTC. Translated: CASSLVRSGGYEQYF. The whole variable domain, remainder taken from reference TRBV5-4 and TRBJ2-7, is ETGVTQSPTHLIKTRGQQVTLRCSSQSGHNTVSWYQQALGQGPQFIFQYYREEENGRGNFPPRFSGLQFPNYSSELNVNALELDDSALYLCASSLVRSGGYEQYFGPGTRLTVT.

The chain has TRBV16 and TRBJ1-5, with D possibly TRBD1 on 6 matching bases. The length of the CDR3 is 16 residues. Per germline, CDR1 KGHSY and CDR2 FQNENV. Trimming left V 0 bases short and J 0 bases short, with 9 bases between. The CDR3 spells CASSQSTGGSNQPQHF. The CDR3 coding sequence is TGTGCCAGCAGCCAATCGACAGGCGGTAGCAATCAGCCCCAGCATTTT.

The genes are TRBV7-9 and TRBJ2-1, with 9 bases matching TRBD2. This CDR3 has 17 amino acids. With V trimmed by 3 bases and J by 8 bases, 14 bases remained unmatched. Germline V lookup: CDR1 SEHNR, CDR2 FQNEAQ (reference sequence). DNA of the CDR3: TGTGCCAGCAGCTTTCGAACTTTAGCGGGAGTCCGTCATGAGCAGTTCTTC. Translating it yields CASSFRTLAGVRHEQFF.

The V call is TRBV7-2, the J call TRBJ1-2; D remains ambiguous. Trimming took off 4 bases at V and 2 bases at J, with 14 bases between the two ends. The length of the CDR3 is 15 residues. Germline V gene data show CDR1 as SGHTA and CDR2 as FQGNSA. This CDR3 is CASSSTANLNYGYTF. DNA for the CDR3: TGTGCCAGCAGCTCCACAGCCAACTTGAACTATGGCTACACCTTC.

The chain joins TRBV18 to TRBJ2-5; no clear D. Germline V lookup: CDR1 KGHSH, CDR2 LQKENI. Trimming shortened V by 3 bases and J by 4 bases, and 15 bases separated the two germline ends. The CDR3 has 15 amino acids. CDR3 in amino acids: CASSPSPGRGETQYF. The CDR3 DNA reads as TGTGCCAGCTCACCTAGCCCTGGAAGAGGAGAGACCCAGTACTTC.

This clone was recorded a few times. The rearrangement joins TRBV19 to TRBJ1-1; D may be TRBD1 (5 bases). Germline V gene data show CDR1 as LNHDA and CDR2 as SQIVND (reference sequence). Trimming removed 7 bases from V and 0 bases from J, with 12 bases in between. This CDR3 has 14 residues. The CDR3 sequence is CASNNLGVNTEAFF. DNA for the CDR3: TGTGCCAGTAACAATTTGGGGGTGAACACTGAAGCTTTCTTT.

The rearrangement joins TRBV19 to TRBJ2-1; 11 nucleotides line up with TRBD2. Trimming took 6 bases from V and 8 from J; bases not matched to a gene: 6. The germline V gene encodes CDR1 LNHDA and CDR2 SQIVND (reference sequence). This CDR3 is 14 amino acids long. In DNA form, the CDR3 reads TGTGCCAGTAGCTATAGCGGGAGGGCCTATGAGCAGTTCTTC. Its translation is CASSYSGRAYEQFF. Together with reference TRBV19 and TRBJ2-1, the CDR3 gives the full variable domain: DGGITQSPKYLFRKEGQNVTLSCEQNLNHDAMYWYRQDPGQGLRLIYYSQIVNDFQKGDIAEGYSVSREKKESFPLTVTSAQKNPTAFYLCASSYSGRAYEQFFGPGTRLTVL.